This passage covers 29 T cell receptor beta chains from one sample sequenced in a study of T cells in Graves' hyperthyroidism and ophthalmopathy. From RNA transcripts, TCR beta CDR3 regions were amplified. With the HTBI primer set, the TCR CDR3 went through a first round of RT-PCR. TCRdb used MiXCR to reprocess the multiplex PCR reads, holding one entry per CDR3 protein. The sample records about 600,000 distinct CDR3 sequences, 14% being singletons. What was sequenced was blood. Receptor source: a young woman with Graves' ophthalmopathy.

As regards this clonotype: At one end, the junction sequence differs from germline, possibly due to a read error. The chain is built from TRBV7-3 and TRBJ2-7; D is ambiguous. There are 15 residues in the CDR3. Germline V gene sequence: CDR1 SGHTA, CDR2 FQGTGA. The CDR3 protein is CTSSLTGASLREQYF. CDR3 DNA: TGTACCAGCAGCTTAACGGGTGCTAGTCTGCGGGAGCAGTACTTC.

This chain connects TRBV29-1 to TRBJ1-4, with TRBD1 as a possible D gene (5 bases). Trimming stripped 4 bases from V and 8 bases from J, with 11 bases between. This CDR3 region has 12 residues. The germline V gene has CDR1 SQVTM and CDR2 ANQGSEA. The CDR3 region has the DNA TGCAGCGTTGGGCAGGGATTCGAAAAACTGTTTTTT. Its translation: CSVGQGFEKLFF. The whole variable domain, filled in from reference TRBV29-1 and TRBJ1-4, reads SAVISQKPSRDICQRGTSLTIQCQVDSQVTMMFWYRQQPGQSLTLIATANQGSEATYESGFVIDKFPISRPNLTFSTLTVSNMSPEDSSIYLCSVGQGFEKLFFGSGTQLSVL.

The chain is built from TRBV7-9 and TRBJ2-3, with 11 bases aligning to TRBD2. Germline lookup yields CDR1 SEHNR and CDR2 FQNEAQ (reference sequence). This CDR3 spans 21 amino acids. V trimming: 3 bases; J trimming: 2 bases; junction bases outside the gene matches: 19. The CDR3 region is CASSFMRRLRLAGISTDTQYF. The CDR3, as DNA: TGTGCCAGCAGCTTTATGCGGCGCCTGAGACTAGCGGGAATCTCCACAGATACGCAGTATTTT.

This clonotype was seen at least ten times. The CDR3 region has the DNA TGTGCCTGGAGTGTACGAGGGGGACTGAACACTGAAGCTTTCTTT. It codes for CAWSVRGGLNTEAFF. This sequence joins TRBV30 and TRBJ1-1; possible D gene TRBD1, 6 bases. The CDR3 length is 15 residues. From germline, CDR1 is GTSNPN and CDR2 SVGIG (reference sequence). V lost 0 bases and J lost 0, with 11 bases in between.

This clonotype was recorded at least ten times. The chain has TRBV18 and TRBJ1-1; D remains unclear. The CDR3 is made up of 14 amino acids. The germline V gene encodes CDR1 KGHSH and CDR2 LQKENI. V was trimmed by 3 bases and J by 5 bases, leaving 13 bases between them. The CDR3 loop is CASSPGQKGTEAFF. CDR3 DNA: TGTGCCAGCTCACCTGGCCAGAAGGGAACTGAAGCTTTCTTT.

There are many counts of this clonotype. V and J are TRBV6-1 and TRBJ2-1; 11 nucleotides line up with TRBD2. Per germline, CDR1 MNHNS and CDR2 SASEGT. After removal of 6 bases from V and 4 bases from J, the junction contained 8 bases not matched to a gene. The CDR3 spans 16 residues. The CDR3, as DNA: TGTGCCAGCAGCTCCGACGGGACTAGCGGTTACAATGAGCAGTTCTTC. Its translation is CASSSDGTSGYNEQFF.

This clonotype was detected ten times or more. The CDR3 reads CATSDLVLAAGELFF. The CDR3 nucleotides are TGTGCCACCAGTGATTTAGTACTAGCGGCCGGGGAGCTGTTTTTT. The chain couples TRBV24-1 to TRBJ2-2; TRBD2 matches at 8 bases. Germline assignment: CDR1 KGHDR and CDR2 SFDVKD. There are 15 residues in the CDR3. J gave up 6 bases and V 1 base, and 3 bases lay outside the gene matches.

Only a few counts were recorded for this clonotype. V gene TRBV5-1 combines with J gene TRBJ1-1, with D possibly matching TRBD1 (5 bases). The germline V and J ends were trimmed by 0 bases and 13 bases, with 19 bases remaining between them. The CDR3 runs 14 residues. The germline gives CDR1 SGHRS, CDR2 YFSETQ. CDR3 in DNA: TGCGCCAGCAGCTTGGCCGAAAGTAGCGGCGGGGGTTTCTTT. This sequence encodes CASSLAESSGGGFF.

This clonotype appeared many times. The CDR3 nucleotides read TGTGCCACAAATACGGGACACCTTTCCTACGAGCAGTACTTC. This translates into CATNTGHLSYEQYF. V usage is TRBV6-1 and J usage is TRBJ2-7, with D perhaps TRBD1 (6 bases). Germline V gene lookup returns CDR1 MNHNS and CDR2 SASEGT. The CDR3 contains 14 residues. V was shortened by 10 bases and J by 1 base, with 17 bases between the two germline ends.

Ten or more counts support this clonotype. This sequence joins TRBV20-1 and TRBJ1-1; D not certain. The length of the CDR3 is 14 residues. CDR1 and CDR2 (germline): DFQATT, SNEGSKA (reference sequence). Trimming removed 0 bases at V and 2 bases at J, with 10 bases between. The CDR3 here is CSARDVESNTEAFF. The CDR3 coding sequence is TGCAGTGCTAGAGATGTGGAGAGTAACACTGAAGCTTTCTTT.

Only a few counts were recorded for this clonotype. The chain uses TRBV29-1 and TRBJ2-1, with D possibly matching TRBD1 (6 bases). The CDR3 is 15 residues long. The V end was cut by 1 base, the J end by 0 bases, with 10 bases between. CDR1 SQVTM and CDR2 ANQGSEA come from the germline V gene. The CDR3 DNA sequence: TGCAGCGTTGAAGGGGGGCGTAGCTCCTACAATGAGCAGTTCTTC. This translates into CSVEGGRSSYNEQFF.

This clonotype was found a few times. J is TRBJ2-3 and V is TRBV12-3 or TRBV12-4, with D unclear. V gave up 7 bases and J gave up 3 bases, with 8 bases separating them. The length of the CDR3 is 12 residues. CDR3 nucleotide sequence: TGTGCCAGCACCCTTGGGACAGATACGCAGTATTTT. Translation: CASTLGTDTQYF.

This clonotype has a count of ten or more. This sequence joins TRBV20-1 and TRBJ2-7; 7 bases align to TRBD1. V lost 1 base, J lost 5 bases, and 8 bases stayed unmatched. This CDR3 is built from 14 residues. Per germline, CDR1 DFQATT and CDR2 SNEGSKA (reference sequence). The CDR3 sequence: CSARVQGISDEQYF. In DNA, the CDR3 is TGCAGTGCTAGAGTACAGGGGATCTCGGACGAGCAGTACTTC.

This clonotype was observed at least ten times. The chain employs TRBV20-1 and TRBJ2-7; D is tentatively TRBD1 or TRBD2 (5 bases each). Deletions cut 4 bases from V and 2 bases from J, with 15 bases between. The V gene's germline CDR1 is DFQATT and CDR2 SNEGSKA (reference sequence). This CDR3 contains 14 residues. The DNA of the CDR3 is TGCAGTGCTACCGGGACCCAGACTACCTACGAGCAGTACTTC. Translation gives CSATGTQTTYEQYF.

This clonotype showed up just a few times. The CDR3 spells CASSPTGSGRYTYEQYF. CDR3 sequence (DNA): TGTGCCAGCAGCCCTACCGGGAGCGGGAGGTACACCTACGAGCAGTACTTC. J is TRBJ2-7 and V is TRBV9; TRBD2 aligns across 9 bases. The CDR3 is 17 residues long. From germline, CDR1 is SGDLS and CDR2 YYNGEE. V was pared by 4 bases and J by 2 bases, with 13 bases of the junction left unmatched.

J is TRBJ1-1 and V is TRBV15; no firm D call. The CDR3 consists of 14 residues. Germline CDR1 LNHNV, CDR2 YYDKDF (reference sequence). Trimming shortened V by 0 bases and J by 1 base, and 6 bases separated the two germline ends. This CDR3 reads CATSREGGNTEAFF. The CDR3 nucleotides are TGTGCCACCAGCAGAGAGGGTGGGAACACTGAAGCTTTCTTT.

Only a few counts were recorded for this clonotype. This chain links TRBV19 with TRBJ1-5; the D is unclear. The V and J ends lost 4 bases and 1 base respectively, with 11 bases between them. The CDR3 is made up of 15 amino acids. Germline CDR1 reads LNHDA; CDR2 reads SQIVND (reference sequence). The CDR3 region has the DNA TGTGCCAGTAGTACGATACCGGGCAGCAATCAGCCCCAGCATTTT. Translated, it gives CASSTIPGSNQPQHF.

This clonotype has just one count. This sequence may be a read error, since a much larger clone differs from it by one base. The V gene is TRBV3-1, the J gene TRBJ2-7, with D maybe TRBD1 (5 bases). The CDR3 has 15 amino acids. Germline V CDR1 and CDR2: LGHDT, YNNKEL (reference sequence). CDR3 in DNA: TGTGCCAGCAGCCAAGAATGGCAGGGTCCCTACGAGCAGCACTTC. Translating it yields CASSQEWQGPYEQHF.

The chain couples TRBV28 to TRBJ2-7; the D call may be TRBD1 or TRBD2 (7 bases each). V lost 8 bases to trimming and J lost 7 bases, with 27 bases between them. The CDR3 consists of 16 residues. CDR1 and CDR2 (germline): MDHEN, SYDVKM. DNA of the CDR3: TGTGCCAGCTCCCTTCAGGTAGGGGGCGGACTAGGGGAGCAGTACTTC. Its protein product is CASSLQVGGGLGEQYF.

This clonotype occurred many times. The chain links TRBV19 to TRBJ2-7; D perhaps matches TRBD1 (6 bases). This CDR3 contains 15 residues. Germline values: CDR1 LNHDA, CDR2 SQIVND (reference sequence). V lost 5 bases and J lost 0, with 14 bases in between. This chain's CDR3 is CASSPRQALSYEQYF. The DNA of the CDR3 is TGTGCCAGTAGTCCGCGACAGGCCCTCTCCTACGAGCAGTACTTC.

This clonotype was counted at least ten times. The genes are TRBV3-1 and TRBJ2-1; TRBD2 matches 10 bases. V shed 2 bases, J shed 4 bases, and the junction held 5 bases outside the gene matches. The CDR3 runs to 16 residues. Germline lookup yields CDR1 LGHDT and CDR2 YNNKEL (reference sequence). The CDR3 loop reads CASSQTASGSYNEQFF. In DNA form, the CDR3 reads TGTGCCAGCAGCCAAACGGCTAGCGGGAGTTACAATGAGCAGTTCTTC.

This clonotype was observed many times. J is TRBJ1-2 and V is TRBV9; D remains unclear. V was cut by 4 bases and J by 8 bases, with 15 bases left in between. The germline V gene encodes CDR1 SGDLS and CDR2 YYNGEE. There are 13 residues in the CDR3. CDR3: CASSYDLMEGYTF. The DNA for the CDR3 is TGTGCCAGCAGCTACGACTTGATGGAGGGCTACACCTTC.

This chain links TRBV7-9 with TRBJ1-6; D is undetermined. V lost 5 bases, J lost 3 bases, and 14 bases lay in between. The CDR3 covers 16 residues. Germline V gene sequence: CDR1 SEHNR, CDR2 FQNEAQ (reference sequence). CDR3 amino acids: CASSRSDPRYNSPLHF. DNA of the CDR3: TGTGCCAGCAGCCGATCCGACCCGCGCTATAATTCACCCCTCCACTTT.

The J gene is TRBJ2-5, the V gene TRBV19; either TRBD1 or TRBD2 may supply D (6 bases each). CDR1 is LNHDA and CDR2 is SQIVND in the germline V gene (reference sequence). V gave up 7 bases and J gave up 5 bases, with 20 bases separating them. The CDR3 spans 15 residues. The CDR3 region is CASTNNWGARETQYF. Written as DNA, the CDR3 is TGTGCCAGTACCAACAACTGGGGGGCCCGGGAGACCCAGTACTTC.

The V gene is TRBV25-1, the J gene TRBJ1-1, with 8 bases identical to TRBD1. Trimming cost V 3 bases and J 4 bases; bases outside gene matches: 10. Per the germline V gene, CDR1 is MGHDK and CDR2 is SYGVNS. CDR3 length: 16 amino acids. The CDR3 coding sequence is TGTGCCAGCAGTGATTCCCGCAGGGGGCTCTCCACTGAAGCTTTCTTT. The encoded protein is CASSDSRRGLSTEAFF.

The chain uses TRBV5-4 and TRBJ1-2; 7 nucleotides align to TRBD1. With V trimmed by 1 base and J by 8 bases, 11 bases remained unmatched. This CDR3 contains 15 residues. Germline CDR1 and CDR2: SGHNT and YYREEE (reference sequence). The CDR3 loop is CASSLSWGQPEGYTF. The CDR3 DNA reads TGTGCCAGCAGCTTGAGTTGGGGACAGCCAGAGGGCTACACCTTC.

This clonotype showed up many times. The chain combines TRBV20-1 with TRBJ2-1; D unclear. Between the trimmed V and J ends, which lost 2 bases and 0 bases, there was a span of 8 bases. The CDR3 sequence is 14 residues long. Germline V gene data show CDR1 as DFQATT and CDR2 as SNEGSKA (reference sequence). The CDR3 region is CSARYGFSYNEQFF. The CDR3 nucleotides are TGCAGTGCTAGATATGGGTTCTCCTACAATGAGCAGTTCTTC.

The sample holds many counts of this clonotype. The J gene is TRBJ2-2, the V gene TRBV7-3, with 7 bases identical to TRBD1. Germline V gene lookup returns CDR1 SGHTA and CDR2 FQGTGA. V dropped 5 bases and J dropped 6; count of bases not matched to a gene: 6. There are 14 residues in the CDR3. CDR3 sequence (DNA): TGTGCCAGCAGCCAAGGGGGCGTGGCCGGGGAGCTGTTTTTT. As protein: CASSQGGVAGELFF.

This clonotype was counted ten times or more. The chain recombines TRBV9 with TRBJ2-1; 8 nucleotides agree with TRBD2. The CDR3 spans 15 residues. V lost 3 bases to trimming and J lost 2 bases; unmatched junction nucleotides: 4. The V gene's germline CDR1 is SGDLS and CDR2 YYNGEE. DNA of the CDR3: TGTGCCAGCAGCGCACTAGCGGAGACCTACAATGAGCAGTTCTTC. This gives the protein CASSALAETYNEQFF. The entire variable domain, with the rest obtained from reference TRBV9 and TRBJ2-1, is as follows: DSGVTQTPKHLITATGQRVTLRCSPRSGDLSVYWYQQSLDQGLQFLIQYYNGEERAKGNILERFSAQQFPDLHSELNLSSLELGDSALYFCASSALAETYNEQFFGPGTRLTVL.